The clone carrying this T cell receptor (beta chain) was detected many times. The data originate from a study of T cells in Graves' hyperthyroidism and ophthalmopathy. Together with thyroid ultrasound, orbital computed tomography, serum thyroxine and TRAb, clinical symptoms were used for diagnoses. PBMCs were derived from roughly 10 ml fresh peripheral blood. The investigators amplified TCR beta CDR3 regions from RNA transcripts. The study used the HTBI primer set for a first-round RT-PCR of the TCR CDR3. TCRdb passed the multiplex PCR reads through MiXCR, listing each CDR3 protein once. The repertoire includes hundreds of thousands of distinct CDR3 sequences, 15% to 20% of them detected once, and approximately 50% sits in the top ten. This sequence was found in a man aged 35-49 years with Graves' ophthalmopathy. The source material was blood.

CDR3 sequence (DNA): TGTGCCAGCAGCGCAGAAAGGGGTCTGTACAATGAGCAGTTCTTC. Encoded protein: CASSAERGLYNEQFF. The genes are TRBV2 and TRBJ2-1, with D tentatively TRBD1 (5 bases). This CDR3 has 15 amino acids. The germline V and J ends were trimmed by 6 bases and 4 bases, with 16 bases remaining between them. The germline gives CDR1 SNHLY, CDR2 FYNNEI.